One and the same sample provided the 32 T cell receptor beta chains below, sequenced in a study of blood T cell repertoires in COVID-19. TCRdb's copy holds only in-frame clones and misses some; the assay was immunoSEQ multiplex PCR. The sample records approximately 100,000 clones, roughly nine tenths being singletons. The source material was peripheral blood. These receptors were taken from a man aged 55 to 70 with acute or convalescent COVID-19.

The genes are TRBV24-1 and TRBJ1-2, with 7 positions matching TRBD1. The V and J ends lost 4 bases and 3 bases, in that order; junction bases with no gene match: 10. This CDR3 has 16 amino acids. Per germline, CDR1 KGHDR and CDR2 SFDVKD. As DNA, the CDR3 is TGTGCCACCAGTGACTCACAGGGGAGGAGAGACTATGGCTACACCTTC. This translates into CATSDSQGRRDYGYTF.

The V and J genes are TRBV28 and TRBJ2-3, with D uncertain. CDR3 length: 14 amino acids. V was clipped by 3 bases and J by 2 bases, with 9 bases between them. CDR1 is MDHEN and CDR2 is SYDVKM in the germline V gene. The CDR3 spells CASSFPPFTDTQYF. The CDR3 region has the DNA TGTGCCAGCAGTTTCCCCCCCTTCACAGATACGCAGTATTTT.

The chain couples TRBV7-2 to TRBJ2-5; TRBD2 agrees at 10 bases. The CDR3 totals 16 residues. CDR1 is SGHTA and CDR2 is FQGNSA in the germline V gene. Trimming removed 3 bases from V and 4 bases from J; junction bases left unmatched: 8. The CDR3, as DNA: TGTGCCAGCAGCTTCCGACTAGCGGGCATAGGAGAGACCCAGTACTTC. Translating gives CASSFRLAGIGETQYF.

CDR3 DNA sequence: TGCAGCGTTGCTTACGCGACAGTAACGAACACCGGGGAGCTGTTTTTT. This codes for CSVAYATVTNTGELFF. The genes are TRBV29-1 and TRBJ2-2, with D tentatively TRBD1 (5 bases). The CDR3 runs to 16 residues. Germline CDR1 SQVTM, CDR2 ANQGSEA. The ends were cut back, 4 bases at V and 0 bases at J, with 15 bases in the middle.

The CDR3 sequence is CASSPHQGGYNEQFF. The CDR3 DNA sequence: TGTGCCAGCAGCCCCCATCAAGGGGGCTACAATGAGCAGTTCTTC. The V and J genes are TRBV6-2 or TRBV6-3 and TRBJ2-1; perhaps TRBD1 as D (6 bases). The CDR3 is 15 amino acids. V lost 6 bases and J 3 bases, leaving 15 bases between the germline ends. CDR1 MNHEY and CDR2 SVGEGT come from the germline V gene.

This chain uses TRBV30 with TRBJ1-6; D perhaps matches TRBD1 (6 bases). The V gene's germline CDR1 is GTSNPN and CDR2 SVGIG (reference sequence). Trimming removed 0 bases from V and 8 bases from J, with 14 bases in between. The CDR3 is 15 residues long. DNA for the CDR3: TGTGCCTGGAGTGTCCCAGGGAGGGGGGATTCACCCCTCCACTTT. Protein product: CAWSVPGRGDSPLHF.

The chain combines TRBV27 with TRBJ1-6; D gene unclear. V was clipped by 3 bases and J by 0 bases, with 3 bases between them. The V gene's germline CDR1 is MNHEY and CDR2 SMNVEV (reference sequence). The CDR3 has 14 amino acids. The CDR3 DNA reads as TGTGCCAGCAGTTTCAACTCCTATAATTCACCCCTCCACTTT. As protein: CASSFNSYNSPLHF.

The chain employs TRBV19 and TRBJ1-4; 11 bases map to TRBD1. Germline CDR1 LNHDA, CDR2 SQIVND (reference sequence). The CDR3 consists of 15 residues. V trimming: 7 bases; J trimming: 5 bases; junction bases outside the gene matches: 6. The CDR3 loop is CASTKDRGLNEKLFF. CDR3 sequence (DNA): TGTGCCAGTACCAAGGACAGGGGGCTAAATGAAAAACTGTTTTTT.

The chain recombines TRBV6-6 with TRBJ2-6, with D possibly TRBD2 on 6 matching bases. Trimming stripped 2 bases from V and 0 bases from J, with 8 bases between. There are 16 residues in the CDR3. Germline assignment: CDR1 MNHNY and CDR2 SVGAGI (reference sequence). The CDR3 here is CASSYGTPSGANVLTF. The DNA for the CDR3 is TGTGCCAGCAGTTACGGGACTCCCTCTGGGGCCAACGTCCTGACTTTC.

The V gene is TRBV27, the J gene TRBJ2-1; possible D gene TRBD1, 6 bases. This CDR3 has 13 amino acids. V gave up 5 bases and J gave up 6 bases, with 11 bases separating them. Germline lookup yields CDR1 MNHEY and CDR2 SMNVEV (reference sequence). CDR3 protein: CASSPTGSNEQFF. The CDR3 DNA follows: TGTGCCAGCAGTCCAACAGGGTCCAATGAGCAGTTCTTC.

This clone appeared once. The chain recombines TRBV30 with TRBJ1-2; D call uncertain. Germline CDR1 and CDR2: GTSNPN and SVGIG (reference sequence). Trimming removed 0 bases from V and 6 bases from J, with 11 bases in between. The CDR3 consists of 13 residues. DNA for the CDR3: TGTGCCTGGAGTGTTCTAGGGAGGGATGGCTACACCTTC. Its protein product is CAWSVLGRDGYTF.

This sequence joins TRBV19 and TRBJ1-5, with 7 bases lining up with TRBD1. This CDR3 is built from 14 residues. The germline gives CDR1 LNHDA, CDR2 SQIVND (reference sequence). J gave up 2 bases and V 5 bases, and 3 bases lay outside the gene matches. The CDR3 coding sequence is TGTGCCAGTAGTTCTACAGGGGGCAATCAGCCCCAGCATTTT. It yields the protein CASSSTGGNQPQHF.

The chain carries TRBV10-2 and TRBJ1-2, with D hard to call. Germline V gives CDR1 WSHSY, CDR2 SAAADI. The CDR3 is made up of 14 amino acids. The V gene lost 0 bases and the J gene lost 2 bases, with 7 bases spanning the gap. The CDR3: CASSESGLNYGYTF. The CDR3 DNA is TGCGCCAGCAGTGAGTCAGGACTAAACTATGGCTACACCTTC.

The chain carries TRBV19 and TRBJ1-6; D is uncertain. Germline lookup yields CDR1 LNHDA and CDR2 SQIVND (reference sequence). The V gene lost 6 bases and the J gene lost 7 bases, with 16 bases spanning the gap. The CDR3 has 15 residues. CDR3 amino acids: CASSQVPGPNSPLHF. The CDR3 bases are TGTGCCAGTAGCCAAGTGCCCGGTCCGAATTCACCCCTCCACTTT.

A few counts support this clone. The rearrangement joins TRBV19 to TRBJ1-2, with TRBD1 identical over 7 bases. Germline CDR1 is LNHDA and CDR2 is SQIVND (reference sequence). CDR3 size: 13 residues. Trimming cost V 5 bases and J 8 bases; bases outside gene matches: 8. The CDR3 nucleotides are TGTGCCAGTAGTGCCCTGACAGGGTGGGGCTACACCTTC. The encoded protein is CASSALTGWGYTF.

The chain combines TRBV6-5 with TRBJ2-7, with 8 nucleotides matching TRBD2. The length of the CDR3 is 15 residues. After removal of 6 bases from V and 3 bases from J, the junction contained 10 bases not matched to a gene. Germline CDR1 and CDR2: MNHEY and SVGAGI. For the CDR3, the DNA is TGTGCCAGCAGCGCCGGGGCAACTAGCGGCTACGAGCAGTACTTC. This codes for CASSAGATSGYEQYF.

The chain links TRBV3-1 (or the pseudogene TRBV3-2) to TRBJ2-1; TRBD2 is a possible D gene (5 bases). Deletions cut 3 bases from V and 5 bases from J, with 8 bases between. This CDR3 region has 13 residues. The germline V gene encodes CDR1 LGHDT and CDR2 YNNKEL (reference sequence). CDR3 sequence reads: CASSHSGNNEQFF. CDR3 nucleotides: TGTGCCAGCAGCCATTCCGGGAACAATGAGCAGTTCTTC.

The chain carries TRBV27 and TRBJ1-2; a possible D gene is TRBD1 (5 bases). Germline lookup yields CDR1 MNHEY and CDR2 SMNVEV (reference sequence). V lost 1 base and J 1 base, leaving 10 bases between the germline ends. The CDR3 sequence is 15 residues long. The CDR3 bases are TGTGCCAGCAGTTTATTATTTCAGGGTAACTATGGCTACACCTTC. It encodes CASSLLFQGNYGYTF.

The chain joins TRBV29-1 to TRBJ2-7, with TRBD1 identical over 9 bases. The CDR3 sequence is 13 residues long. CDR1 is SQVTM and CDR2 is ANQGSEA in the germline V gene. Trimming removed 7 bases from V and 3 bases from J; junction bases left unmatched: 7. The CDR3, as DNA: TGCAGCGCGTCGCCGGGACAGGGCTACGAGCAGTACTTC. It is translated as CSASPGQGYEQYF.

The rearrangement uses TRBV5-1 and TRBJ2-2, with a possible D match to TRBD2 (6 bases). Trimming shortened V by 3 bases and J by 0 bases, and 9 bases separated the two germline ends. Germline CDR1 SGHRS, CDR2 YFSETQ. CDR3 length: 15 amino acids. CDR3 DNA: TGCGCCAGCAGCTGGGGGACTGCGAACACCGGGGAGCTGTTTTTT. Translated, it gives CASSWGTANTGELFF. The variable domain in full, completed from reference TRBV5-1 and TRBJ2-2, reads KAGVTQTPRYLIKTRGQQVTLSCSPISGHRSVSWYQQTPGQGLQFLFEYFSETQRNKGNFPGRFSGRQFSNSRSEMNVSTLELGDSALYLCASSWGTANTGELFFGEGSRLTVL.

The V call is TRBV6-5, the J call TRBJ2-2, with TRBD2 as a possible D gene (6 bases). Germline values: CDR1 MNHEY, CDR2 SVGAGI. Between the trimmed V and J ends, which lost 5 bases and 5 bases, there was a span of 9 bases. CDR3 length equals 13 residues. The CDR3 nucleotides read TGTGCCAGCAGTCTTAGCGGAACCGGGGAGCTGTTTTTT. This gives the protein CASSLSGTGELFF.

V usage is TRBV29-1 and J usage is TRBJ1-4, with 7 bases identical to TRBD1. Trimming at V came to 3 bases and at J to 6 bases, leaving 10 bases not matched to a gene. The V gene's germline CDR1 is SQVTM and CDR2 ANQGSEA. This CDR3 is 15 amino acids long. The CDR3 loop reads CSVDLQGDLDEKLFF. The CDR3 DNA reads TGCAGCGTTGATCTCCAGGGGGACTTGGATGAAAAACTGTTTTTT.

This clone was counted a single time. The CDR3 DNA reads as TGTGCCAGCAGCTCCGCGGGGGGTTCAAATCAGCCCCAGCATTTT. Amino acid sequence: CASSSAGGSNQPQHF. The rearrangement joins TRBV7-9 to TRBJ1-5, with a weak D call TRBD1 (5 bases). V lost 4 bases and J lost 4, with 14 bases in between. Germline loops: CDR1 SEHNR, CDR2 FQNEAQ (reference sequence). The CDR3 runs 15 residues.

The chain combines TRBV10-2 with TRBJ2-3, with D tentatively TRBD1 (6 bases). The germline V gene has CDR1 WSHSY and CDR2 SAAADI. CDR3 length: 17 residues. The V end lost 3 bases, the J end lost 2 bases, and 18 bases lay between the germline ends. CDR3 DNA: TGCGCCAGCAGTGATACAGGGAGTCCACTAAACACAGATACGCAGTATTTT. Its protein is CASSDTGSPLNTDTQYF.

The V call is TRBV5-4, the J call TRBJ1-5; D uncertain. V was shortened by 3 bases and J by 4 bases, with 17 bases between the two germline ends. The CDR3 loop spans 16 amino acids. Germline V lookup: CDR1 SGHNT, CDR2 YYREEE (reference sequence). The CDR3 coding sequence is TGTGCCAGCAGCTACACTACGGGGTCGGGGAATCAGCCCCAGCATTTT. The encoded protein is CASSYTTGSGNQPQHF.

This clone has only one observation. V gene TRBV15 combines with J gene TRBJ1-4, with 11 bases identical to TRBD1. CDR1 and CDR2 (germline): LNHNV, YYDKDF (reference sequence). V gave up 6 bases and J gave up 8 bases; unmatched junction bases: 5. The CDR3 sequence is 14 residues long. CDR3 region: CATSPDRGREKLFF. The CDR3 region has the DNA TGTGCCACCAGTCCGGACAGGGGGCGCGAAAAACTGTTTTTT.

This clone has a handful of counts. The chain combines TRBV5-1 with TRBJ2-2; 7 bases line up with TRBD2. Germline CDR1 is SGHRS and CDR2 is YFSETQ. The CDR3 extends over 15 amino acids. V was clipped by 5 bases and J by 3 bases; unmatched bases: 7. The CDR3 sequence: CASRNPGRDTGELFF. The CDR3 DNA reads TGCGCCAGCAGGAACCCAGGGAGGGACACCGGGGAGCTGTTTTTT.

The chain recombines TRBV6-5 with TRBJ1-1; weak D call: TRBD1 (5 bases). Trimming took 6 bases from V and 2 from J, leaving 16 bases between them. Germline values: CDR1 MNHEY, CDR2 SVGAGI. CDR3 length: 15 amino acids. The CDR3 DNA follows: TGTGCCAGCAGGTCAGGGATCATGTCAAACACTGAAGCTTTCTTT. It translates to CASRSGIMSNTEAFF.

This chain links TRBV7-7 with TRBJ2-1; TRBD2 aligns across 8 bases. V shed 5 bases and J 1 base; nucleotides not matched to a gene: 10. The length of the CDR3 is 17 residues. Germline V lookup: CDR1 SSHAT, CDR2 FNYEAQ (reference sequence). CDR3 amino acids: CASSPLEAGVSYNEQFF. For the CDR3, the DNA is TGTGCCAGCAGCCCATTGGAAGCGGGAGTATCCTACAATGAGCAGTTCTTC.

V gene TRBV18 combines with J gene TRBJ2-7, with 11 bases identical to TRBD2. The J segment lost 0 bases and the V segment lost 8 bases, leaving 6 bases of the junction unmatched. CDR3 size: 15 residues. Looked up from germline, CDR1 is KGHSH and CDR2 is LQKENI. CDR3 protein: CASRRTSGHSYEQYF. In DNA, the CDR3 is TGTGCCAGCAGAAGGACTAGCGGGCACTCCTACGAGCAGTACTTC. Using reference TRBV18 and TRBJ2-7 for the parts outside the CDR3, the full variable domain is NAGVMQNPRHLVRRRGQEARLRCSPMKGHSHVYWYRQLPEEGLKFMVYLQKENIIDESGMPKERFSAEFPKEGPSILRIQQVVRGDSAAYFCASRRTSGHSYEQYFGPGTRLTVT.

This clone appeared a single time. The CDR3 here is CASSARRLGTIQETQYF. DNA of the CDR3: TGTGCCAGCAGCGCCCGCCGGCTCGGGACAATCCAAGAGACCCAGTACTTC. The rearrangement uses TRBV9 and TRBJ2-5; TRBD1 is a possible D gene (6 bases). The CDR3 is made up of 17 amino acids. CDR1 and CDR2 from the germline V gene are SGDLS and YYNGEE. V was clipped by 3 bases and J by 1 base, with 19 bases between them. Variable domain in full (rest from reference TRBV9 and TRBJ2-5): DSGVTQTPKHLITATGQRVTLRCSPRSGDLSVYWYQQSLDQGLQFLIQYYNGEERAKGNILERFSAQQFPDLHSELNLSSLELGDSALYFCASSARRLGTIQETQYFGPGTRLLVL.

J is TRBJ1-5 and V is TRBV6-5, with D perhaps TRBD1 (6 bases). CDR1 and CDR2 from the germline V gene are MNHEY and SVGAGI. This CDR3 is built from 13 residues. The V end was cut by 5 bases, the J end by 7 bases, with 12 bases between. CDR3 DNA: TGTGCCAGCAGTCACAGGGTGCGCCAGCCCCAGCATTTT. Amino acids: CASSHRVRQPQHF.